The sequence of this TCR beta chain was determined in a study of shared clonotypes between healthy human individuals (TCRdb year 2020). Regarding the research as a whole: The cohort comprised two women and three men aged 18 to 49 years. To estimate repertoire size and how much clonotype sharing occurs between individuals, the study deeply sequenced the blood TCR repertoires of several healthy adults. Per donor, leukapheresis produced somewhere between about 0.94 and 10 billion PBMCs. For each donor, three plates each were used for CD4 naive and CD4 memory, two plates were used for CD8 naive, and one plate was used for CD8 memory. To increase sequencing depth and limit assay-specific biases, different laboratories used diverse techniques to prepare libraries and sequence TCR repertoires.

V is reduced by 0 bases and J by 0 bases, leaving a spacing of 7 bases between them. Including the terminal cysteine and phenylalanine, the CDR3 comprises 15 residues. Only the CDR3 region is kept as DNA, spanning 45 bases read in frame from base 1. CDR1 and CDR2 were assigned from the germline V gene (reference sequence) as SGHKS and YYEKEE. The donors were healthy, HIV-negative adults who had no recently reported acute infections or vaccinations. All donors were Caucasian adults living in Nashville, Tennessee, USA. CD4+ T cells were enriched by magnetic negative selection, after which naive cells were positively selected on CD45RA and the negative fraction was taken as the memory subset. Blood was collected by leukapheresis, and PBMCs were isolated by Ficoll-Histopaque density gradient centrifugation and then cryopreserved in liquid nitrogen vapor phase. Analytical flow cytometry was used to check the purity and quantity of each magnetically sorted T cell population. Genomic DNA was isolated from each sorted fraction and quantified by UV absorbance on a Nanodrop 2000c.

As to this clone: No cognate antigen has been identified for it. No much larger clone is present one base from it, and per-base qualities are unavailable.

Using the deep immunoSEQ assay, TCR CDR3 regions were amplified from genomic DNA by multiplex PCR. Genomic DNA extracted from each cell subset was distributed evenly over all wells of several immunoSEQ 96-well plates, and each plate served as one replicate. For sorted subsets, each replicate PCR was loaded with about 0.2 ug genomic DNA, equivalent to approximately 27,000 T cell genomes. Purified libraries were measured with a Qubit 3.0 fluorometer, size-checked on a Bioanalyzer 2100, and measured again with the KAPA Library Quantification kit. Every immunoSEQ 96-well plate was sequenced on a separate single-read 150-cycle Illumina NextSeq 550 flow cell. The authors processed their data as follows. Because the immunoSEQ output held only junctional sequences and lacked quality scores, the filtering could not match the filtering applied to full-length reads. Sequences were annotated with PyIR, a Python wrapper for IgBLAST v1.9, and V/J genes and CDR3 were assigned using IMGT germline references. Any read was removed if the V/J assignment was weak (E-value above 1e-6), the CDR3 was missing, or the read contained stop codons, out-of-frame junctions, or ambiguous translated residues. V3J clonotypes were defined as sequences sharing an identical inferred V gene, J gene, and CDR3 amino acid sequence. Percentage overlap between repertoires was computed as shared unique clonotypes divided by the size of the smaller repertoire. Three approaches were used to assess repertoire richness: RTK rarefaction, the Chao1 estimator, and Recon v2.1 estimates of unobserved clonotypes. Generation probabilities for all TCRbeta clonotypes obtained by the gDNA method from a handful of donors were computed using OLGA. The table comes from immuneACCESS by way of TCRdb, which keeps in-frame sequences with V and J called. Part of the clones is missing from these tables; in studies checked, under half for an unresolved V gene and the rest for unknown reasons. V, J and clone size were drawn from that table, and D and trimming were deduced from the DNA. This sample holds roughly 2.2 million clones; about nine tenths were observed only once. The top ten constitute more than 0.35% of the sample.

Here is what the overall study found, with its caveats: The genetic and exposure-history diversity represented was limited by the small number of donors. When several donors were compared, the shared fraction of clonotypes was about 5% for naive CD4, about 4% for naive CD8, roughly 2.5% for memory CD4, and roughly 0.4% for memory CD8. Pairwise subsampling indicated that sequencing depth was expected to affect the degree of clonotype sharing among donors. Only blood was sampled, and tissue TCR repertoires likely differ from those in blood. Compared with non-shared clonotypes, the clonotypes found in all four sorted-subset donors had higher generation probabilities. Naive subsets generally had larger estimated clonotype richness than memory subsets did. Even with the large sequencing depth, rarefaction of the sorted-subset datasets indicated that sequencing was incomplete.

The V gene is TRBV5-5 and the J gene is TRBJ1-5, with TRBD1 perhaps the D gene, on 5 matching bases. Sequencing input: naive CD4+ T cells from PBMCs. Sample cell subset or site, as interpreted from the label and publication: CD45RA+ positively selected. This receptor was obtained from a man aged 18 to 30 in good health. Some clones in this sample may be carry-over from other donors' samples. The DNA sequence reads TGTGCCAGCAGCTTGGGGGGGTATAGCAATCAGCCCCAGCATTTT. Translated, it reads CASSLGGYSNQPQHF. With the rest looked up from the reference TRBV5-5 and TRBJ1-5 genes rather than sequenced, the full variable domain is DAGVTQSPTHLIKTRGQQVTLRCSPISGHKSVSWYQQVLGQGPQFIFQYYEKEERGRGNFPDRFSARQFPNYSSELNVNALLLGDSALYLCASSLGGYSNQPQHFGDGTRLSIL.